These 9 T cell receptor beta chains were sequenced from one sample in a study of OX40 agonist ivuxolimab in advanced cancers. Generated by immunoSEQ multiplex PCR, the TCRdb table keeps only in-frame clones and is missing some. This table holds over 30,000 clones, more than 65% found once. This specimen was CD4+ or CD8+ T cells sorted from blood, taken in a trial of the OX40 agonist ivuxolimab. These receptors all stem from an adult with an advanced solid tumor such as melanoma, head and neck, liver or kidney cancer.

This clone appeared a single time. The V and J genes are TRBV29-1 and TRBJ2-1; TRBD2 might be the D (6 bases). CDR1 is SQVTM and CDR2 is ANQGSEA in the germline V gene. The CDR3 loop spans 17 amino acids. The V gene lost 4 bases and the J gene lost 0 bases, with 19 bases spanning the gap. CDR3 protein: CSVVRVLSGSSYNEQFF. CDR3 coding DNA: TGCAGCGTTGTACGGGTTCTTAGCGGCAGCTCCTACAATGAGCAGTTCTTC.

The chain combines TRBV5-4 with TRBJ2-5, with 8 bases fitting TRBD1. This CDR3 is built from 13 residues. Germline V gene data show CDR1 as SGHNT and CDR2 as YYREEE (reference sequence). V shed 1 base, J shed 14 bases, and the junction held 10 bases outside the gene matches. CDR3 in DNA: TGTGCCAGCAGCTTGCCTGGACAGGGTCGCCTTTACTTC. Translating gives CASSLPGQGRLYF. The variable domain in full, with the rest retrieved from reference TRBV5-4 and TRBJ2-5, is ETGVTQSPTHLIKTRGQQVTLRCSSQSGHNTVSWYQQALGQGPQFIFQYYREEENGRGNFPPRFSGLQFPNYSSELNVNALELDDSALYLCASSLPGQGRLYFGPGTRLLVL.

This chain uses TRBV18 with TRBJ1-2; 7 positions agree with TRBD1. The CDR3 is 15 residues long. V lost 3 bases to trimming and J lost 8 bases; unmatched junction nucleotides: 12. CDR1 KGHSH and CDR2 LQKENI come from the germline V gene. The CDR3 spells CASSPLPGRTGGYTF. The CDR3 DNA reads as TGTGCCAGCTCACCGCTCCCCGGCCGGACAGGCGGCTACACCTTC.

The table lists this clone with a few counts. This chain connects TRBV19 to TRBJ1-2, with D possibly being TRBD1 (5 bases). This CDR3 has 13 amino acids. Deletions cut 7 bases from V and 8 bases from J, with 17 bases between. Germline CDR1 is LNHDA and CDR2 is SQIVND (reference sequence). CDR3 protein: CASNPTGHFGYTF. DNA of the CDR3: TGTGCCAGTAACCCAACAGGACATTTCGGCTACACCTTC.

The chain employs TRBV6-6 and TRBJ1-5; D not resolved. The CDR3 has 14 amino acids. CDR1 and CDR2 (germline): MNHNY, SVGAGI (reference sequence). V was pared by 1 base and J by 7 bases, with 11 bases between. The CDR3 reads CASSYFGVGQPQHF. CDR3 sequence (DNA): TGTGCCAGCAGTTACTTCGGGGTGGGACAGCCCCAGCATTTT.

This clone was counted between two and nine times. This chain uses TRBV7-9 with TRBJ1-4; no clear D. Trimming cost V 1 base and J 4 bases, with 10 bases left between them. This CDR3 has 15 residues. CDR1 and CDR2 from the germline V gene are SEHNR and FQNEAQ (reference sequence). The DNA for the CDR3 is TGTGCCAGCAGCTTAGAACAGACCTTTAATGAAAAACTGTTTTTT. Its translation: CASSLEQTFNEKLFF. The complete variable domain, with remaining parts taken from reference TRBV7-9 and TRBJ1-4, reads DTGVSQNPRHKITKRGQNVTFRCDPISEHNRLYWYRQTLGQGPEFLTYFQNEAQLEKSRLLSDRFSAERPKGSFSTLEIQRTEQGDSAMYLCASSLEQTFNEKLFFGSGTQLSVL.

The rearrangement joins TRBV6-1 to TRBJ2-7, with 9 nucleotides matching TRBD1. This CDR3 is 14 amino acids long. V gave up 3 bases and J gave up 5 bases; unmatched junction bases: 5. Germline values: CDR1 MNHNS, CDR2 SASEGT. CDR3 in amino acids: CASSDGQGIHEQYF. The CDR3 DNA reads TGTGCCAGCAGTGACGGACAGGGGATCCACGAGCAGTACTTC.

There are a few counts of this clone. In DNA, the CDR3 is TGTGCCAGTAGTATCCAAGTTTACAATGAGCAGTTCTTC. Its protein product is CASSIQVYNEQFF. V gene TRBV19 combines with J gene TRBJ2-1; no clear D gene. CDR1 and CDR2 from the germline V gene are LNHDA and SQIVND (reference sequence). CDR3 length: 13 amino acids. Trimming left V 3 bases short and J 4 bases short, with 7 bases between. Filled out from reference TRBV19 and TRBJ2-1, the complete variable domain reads DGGITQSPKYLFRKEGQNVTLSCEQNLNHDAMYWYRQDPGQGLRLIYYSQIVNDFQKGDIAEGYSVSREKKESFPLTVTSAQKNPTAFYLCASSIQVYNEQFFGPGTRLTVL.

The chain carries TRBV5-1 and TRBJ2-7; no clear D gene. The V end was cut by 0 bases, the J end by 5 bases, with 9 bases between. This CDR3 is built from 13 residues. Germline CDR1 is SGHRS and CDR2 is YFSETQ. CDR3 sequence (DNA): TGCGCCAGCAGCTTGGAGATCCTAAACGAGCAGTACTTC. Protein: CASSLEILNEQYF.